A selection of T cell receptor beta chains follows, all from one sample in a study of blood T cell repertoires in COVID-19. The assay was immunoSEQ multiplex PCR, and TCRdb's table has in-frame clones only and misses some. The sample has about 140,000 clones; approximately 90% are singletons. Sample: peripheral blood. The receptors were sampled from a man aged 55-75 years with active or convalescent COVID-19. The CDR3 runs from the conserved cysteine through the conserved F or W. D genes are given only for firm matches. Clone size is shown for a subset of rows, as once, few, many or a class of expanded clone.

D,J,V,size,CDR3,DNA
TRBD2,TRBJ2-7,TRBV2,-,CASRAGGSLSYEQYF,TGTGCCAGCAGGGCGGGCGGGAGCCTATCCTACGAGCAGTACTTC
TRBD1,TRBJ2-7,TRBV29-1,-,CSVAPTGTGGEQYF,TGCAGCGTGGCCCCAACCGGGACAGGAGGCGAGCAGTACTTC
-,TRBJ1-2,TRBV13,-,CASSLDAGTLYGYTF,TGTGCCAGCAGCTTAGACGCAGGTACTCTCTATGGCTACACCTTC
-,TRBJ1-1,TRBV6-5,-,CASRPVGALNTEAFF,TGTGCCAGCAGGCCGGTGGGAGCCCTGAACACTGAAGCTTTCTTT
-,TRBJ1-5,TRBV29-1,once,CSVDRRGGVNQPQHF,TGCAGCGTTGACCGCAGGGGCGGTGTCAATCAGCCCCAGCATTTT
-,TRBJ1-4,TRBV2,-,CASNIETNEKLFF,TGTGCCAGCAATATAGAGACTAATGAAAAACTGTTTTTT
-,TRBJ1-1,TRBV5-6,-,CASSLRNTEAFF,TGTGCCAGCAGCTTGCGGAACACTGAAGCTTTCTTT
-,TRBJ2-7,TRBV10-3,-,CAISEGRGEQYF,TGTGCCATCAGTGAGGGAAGGGGCGAGCAGTACTTC
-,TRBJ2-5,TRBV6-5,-,CASSPFRGQETQYF,TGTGCCAGCAGTCCCTTCCGGGGACAAGAGACCCAGTACTTC
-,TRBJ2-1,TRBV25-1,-,CASTWSSYNEQFF,TGTGCCAGCACATGGAGCTCCTACAATGAGCAGTTCTTC
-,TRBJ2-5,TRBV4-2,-,CASSQDLSRTQYF,TGTGCCAGCAGCCAAGATCTAAGTAGGACCCAGTACTTC
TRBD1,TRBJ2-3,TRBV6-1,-,CASSEDGAGGEGDTQYF,TGTGCCAGCAGTGAAGATGGAGCAGGGGGCGAAGGAGATACGCAGTATTTT
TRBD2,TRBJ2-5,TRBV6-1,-,CASSELAGGHRTQETQYF,TGTGCCAGCAGTGAATTGGCGGGGGGGCACCGTACCCAAGAGACCCAGTACTTC
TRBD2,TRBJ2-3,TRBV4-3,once,CASSHLAGEGDTQYF,TGCGCCAGCAGCCATCTAGCGGGGGAGGGGGATACGCAGTATTTT
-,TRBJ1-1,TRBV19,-,CASGQSEAFF,TGTGCCAGTGGACAGTCCGAAGCTTTCTTT
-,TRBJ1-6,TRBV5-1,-,CASSRGQSNSPLHF,TGCGCCAGCAGCCGAGGGCAGTCTAATTCACCCCTCCACTTT
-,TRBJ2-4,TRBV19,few,CASSERGIQYF,TGTGCCAGTAGTGAAAGGGGCATTCAGTACTTC
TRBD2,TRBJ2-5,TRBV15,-,CATSRGGTSGGRGETQYF,TGTGCCACCAGCAGAGGAGGGACTAGCGGGGGCCGGGGGGAGACCCAGTACTTC
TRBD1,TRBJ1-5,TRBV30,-,CAWRARTGGSGQPQHF,TGTGCCTGGAGGGCCAGGACAGGGGGCTCGGGTCAGCCCCAGCATTTT
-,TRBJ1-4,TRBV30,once,CAWSGNSNEKLFF,TGTGCCTGGAGTGGGAACAGTAATGAAAAACTGTTTTTT
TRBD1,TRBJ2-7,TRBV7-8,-,CASSLVGQGLSYEQYF,TGTGCCAGCAGCTTAGTAGGACAGGGGCTATCCTACGAGCAGTACTTC
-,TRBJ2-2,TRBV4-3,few,CASSQYLTGGTGELFF,TGCGCCAGCAGCCAATACCTGACAGGCGGGACCGGGGAGCTGTTTTTT
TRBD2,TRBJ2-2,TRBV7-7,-,CASSLLPGLAGGRANTGELFF,TGTGCCAGCAGCTTATTACCGGGACTAGCGGGGGGAAGAGCGAACACCGGGGAGCTGTTTTTT
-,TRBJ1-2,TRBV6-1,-,CASSDTTGYGYTF,TGTGCCAGCAGTGATACGACAGGCTATGGCTACACCTTC
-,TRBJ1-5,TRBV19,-,CASTTRGGRSEQPQHF,TGTGCCAGTACCACCCGGGGGGGGCGATCGGAACAGCCCCAGCATTTT
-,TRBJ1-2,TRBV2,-,CASSFDADGYTF,TGTGCCAGCAGTTTTGACGCGGATGGCTACACCTTC
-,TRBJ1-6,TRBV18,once,CASSPQGLNSPLHF,TGTGCCAGCTCACCACAAGGACTGAATTCACCCCTCCACTTT
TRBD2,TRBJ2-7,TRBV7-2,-,CASSTGLAGQGEQYF,TGTGCCAGCAGCACCGGACTAGCGGGGCAGGGTGAGCAGTACTTC
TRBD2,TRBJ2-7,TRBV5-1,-,CASSSNGGRSVYEQYF,TGCGCCAGCAGCTCTAACGGGGGGAGGAGTGTGTACGAGCAGTACTTC
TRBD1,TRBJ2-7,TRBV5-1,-,CASSLQGQGLYEQYF,TGCGCCAGCAGCTTGCAAGGACAGGGCCTCTACGAGCAGTACTTC
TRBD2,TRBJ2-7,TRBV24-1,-,CATSAGGGIEQYF,TGTGCCACCAGTGCCGGGGGGGGGATAGAGCAGTACTTC
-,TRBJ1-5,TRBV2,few,CASSEQGRNQPQHF,TGTGCCAGCAGTGAGCAGGGTCGCAATCAGCCCCAGCATTTT
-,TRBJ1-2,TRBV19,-,CASSPVQVAGGYTF,TGTGCCAGTAGTCCCGTACAGGTAGCGGGAGGCTACACCTTC
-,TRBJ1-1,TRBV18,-,CASSRDGLTEAFF,TGTGCCAGCTCACGTGACGGACTCACTGAAGCTTTCTTT
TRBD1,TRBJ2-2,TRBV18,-,CASSRQGVDTGELFF,TGTGCCAGCTCACGACAGGGGGTGGACACCGGGGAGCTGTTTTTT
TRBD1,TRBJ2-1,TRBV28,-,CASNIPRDRNEQFF,TGTGCCAGCAACATACCCCGGGACAGAAATGAGCAGTTCTTC
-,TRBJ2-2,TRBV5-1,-,CASSVGPTRGELFF,TGCGCCAGCAGCGTGGGTCCAACGCGGGGGGAGCTGTTTTTT
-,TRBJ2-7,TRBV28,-,CATRDSTSYEQYF,TGTGCCACCCGGGACTCCACCTCCTACGAGCAGTACTTC
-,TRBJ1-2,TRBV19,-,CASSPLGVTNYGYTF,TGTGCCAGTAGTCCCCTAGGGGTTACTAACTATGGCTACACCTTC
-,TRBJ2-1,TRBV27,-,CASNPRLDGYEQFF,TGTGCCAGCAACCCAAGACTAGATGGTTATGAGCAGTTCTTC
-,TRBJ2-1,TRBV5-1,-,CASSTDSNSYNEQFF,TGCGCCAGCAGCACGGACAGCAACTCCTACAATGAGCAGTTCTTC
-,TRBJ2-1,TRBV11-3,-,CASSPFSGQYNEQFF,TGTGCCAGCAGCCCCTTTTCAGGGCAATACAATGAGCAGTTCTTC